The text below deals with one T cell receptor beta chain. The antigen is unknown. Vbeta (60) and Jbeta (13) primers were used in the PCR. The table came from immunoSEQ multiplex PCR; TCRdb's copy has only in-frame clones and leaves some out. The sample has about 150,000 clones; just under 65% are singletons. The sample comes from a study of cytomegalovirus exposure and HLA in healthy donors. Regarding the study as a whole: Analysis performed later found 16,000 or so TCR beta sequences associated with HLA alleles at 0.05 false discovery rate. About 87% or about 30% of the time was how often most TCR beta V segments were productive, according to an earlier analysis. It was reported that TCR beta sequences correctly inferred the HLA-A and HLA-B alleles for most subjects. Solely CMV serostatus was available to characterize immune exposure.

With 4 bases clipped from V and 8 bases from J, the junction kept 4 bases outside the gene matches. CDR3 length: 14 residues. Germline V lookup: CDR1 MNHNY, CDR2 SVGAGI (reference sequence). The sequence was obtained from a woman aged 60-70 years in good health and CMV-seropositive. Sequencing used PBMCs. This chain connects TRBV6-6 to TRBJ2-3, with 12 bases matching TRBD2. CDR3 DNA: TGTGCCAGCAGTTCGGGACTAGCGGGTAGTACGCAGTATTTT. Translated, it gives CASSSGLAGSTQYF.